The rows below give T cell receptor beta chains drawn from one sample of a study of metastatic and nonmetastatic thyroid tumors. From the PCR reads, TCRdb re-called clones with MiXCR. The repertoire includes roughly 15,000 clones, roughly 24% of them detected once, and roughly 23% sits in the top ten. The sequenced material came from tumor tissue. These receptors were taken from a female donor with papillary thyroid cancer or a benign thyroid nodule (not recorded which). Some clones in this sample may be carry-over from other donors' samples. Each CDR3 is given with its conserved first and last residue. Fields, in order: D gene, J gene, clone size, V gene, CDR3 protein, CDR3 DNA. The D gene is left open where the match is weak. Clone size is stated in some rows and not others, as once, few, many or a class when expanded.

d_call: .
j_call: TRBJ2-7
clone_size: medium-sized
v_call: TRBV6-1
cdr3_aa: CASSPTGPLPEQYF
cdr3_nt: TGTGCCAGCAGTCCAACCGGGCCTCTGCCCGAGCAGTACTTC

d_call: TRBD2
j_call: TRBJ2-1
clone_size: .
v_call: TRBV6-2/TRBV6-3
cdr3_aa: CASSYLETSGSPHEQFF
cdr3_nt: TGTGCCAGCAGTTACCTAGAAACTAGCGGGAGCCCCCATGAGCAGTTCTTC

d_call: TRBD2
j_call: TRBJ2-1
clone_size: many
v_call: TRBV2
cdr3_aa: CASSPRTSGTDEQFF
cdr3_nt: TGTGCCAGCAGCCCCAGGACTAGCGGGACGGACGAGCAGTTCTTC

d_call: .
j_call: TRBJ2-5
clone_size: few
v_call: TRBV24-1
cdr3_aa: CATSDLVGTETQYF
cdr3_nt: TGTGCCACCAGTGACCTTGTTGGGACGGAGACCCAGTACTTC

d_call: .
j_call: TRBJ1-2
clone_size: few
v_call: TRBV12-3/TRBV12-4
cdr3_aa: CASSLSTGGYTF
cdr3_nt: TGTGCCAGCAGTTTATCTACAGGTGGCTACACCTTC

d_call: .
j_call: TRBJ1-1
clone_size: many
v_call: TRBV14
cdr3_aa: CASSENTEAFF
cdr3_nt: TGTGCCAGCAGCGAGAACACTGAAGCTTTCTTT

d_call: TRBD1
j_call: TRBJ2-7
clone_size: once
v_call: TRBV7-2
cdr3_aa: CASSLAGTGGSEQYF
cdr3_nt: TGTGCCAGCAGCCTAGCCGGGACAGGGGGGAGCGAGCAGTACTTC

d_call: .
j_call: TRBJ1-4
clone_size: .
v_call: TRBV7-8
cdr3_aa: CASSLPAGQGNEKLFF
cdr3_nt: TGTGCCAGCAGCTTACCCGCAGGGCAGGGTAATGAAAAACTGTTTTTT

d_call: .
j_call: TRBJ1-3
clone_size: .
v_call: TRBV28
cdr3_aa: CASSLRGSGVLYAVNTIYF
cdr3_nt: TGTGCCAGCAGTTTACGGGGGAGTGGGGTCCTGTACGCTGTAAACACCATATATTTT

d_call: .
j_call: TRBJ2-7
clone_size: .
v_call: TRBV6-1
cdr3_aa: CASSEEPGPYEQYF
cdr3_nt: TGTGCCAGCAGTGAAGAGCCGGGACCCTACGAGCAGTACTTC

d_call: .
j_call: TRBJ2-2
clone_size: .
v_call: TRBV7-8
cdr3_aa: CASSHAVSSWNTGELFF
cdr3_nt: TGTGCCAGCAGCCATGCCGTTTCTTCGTGGAACACCGGGGAGCTGTTTTTT

d_call: .
j_call: TRBJ1-3
clone_size: many
v_call: TRBV12-3/TRBV12-4
cdr3_aa: CASNYGGGGTSRNTIYF
cdr3_nt: TGTGCCAGCAATTACGGCGGGGGAGGGACGTCACGGAACACCATATATTTT

d_call: .
j_call: TRBJ1-4
clone_size: many
v_call: TRBV6-7
cdr3_aa: CASSYSGYEKLFF
cdr3_nt: TGTGCCAGCAGTTACTCAGGGTATGAAAAACTGTTTTTT

d_call: .
j_call: TRBJ1-1
clone_size: many
v_call: TRBV7-9
cdr3_aa: CASSLVWNTEAFF
cdr3_nt: TGTGCCAGCAGCTTAGTGTGGAACACTGAAGCTTTCTTT

d_call: TRBD2
j_call: TRBJ2-5
clone_size: many
v_call: TRBV20-1
cdr3_aa: CSAPYKTSLEETQYF
cdr3_nt: TGCAGTGCTCCTTATAAGACTAGCCTAGAAGAGACCCAGTACTTC

d_call: .
j_call: TRBJ1-5
clone_size: medium-sized
v_call: TRBV24-1
cdr3_aa: CATRRGPNQPQHF
cdr3_nt: TGTGCCACCAGGCGGGGCCCAAATCAACCCCAGCATTTT

d_call: .
j_call: TRBJ1-5
clone_size: many
v_call: TRBV10-3
cdr3_aa: CAISDGEVGQPQHF
cdr3_nt: TGTGCCATCAGTGACGGGGAAGTAGGGCAGCCCCAGCATTTT

d_call: .
j_call: TRBJ1-1
clone_size: many
v_call: TRBV25-1
cdr3_aa: CASSEGGREAFF
cdr3_nt: TGTGCCAGCAGTGAAGGTGGCAGGGAAGCTTTCTTT

d_call: .
j_call: TRBJ2-5
clone_size: .
v_call: TRBV3-1
cdr3_aa: CASTWDVQETQYF
cdr3_nt: TGTGCCAGCACCTGGGACGTCCAAGAGACCCAGTACTTC

d_call: .
j_call: TRBJ2-3
clone_size: .
v_call: TRBV27
cdr3_aa: CASSPPESGTDTQYF
cdr3_nt: TGTGCCAGCAGTCCACCTGAGTCTGGCACAGATACGCAGTATTTT

d_call: .
j_call: TRBJ2-3
clone_size: few
v_call: TRBV19
cdr3_aa: CASSILDTQYF
cdr3_nt: TGTGCCAGTAGTATTTTAGATACGCAGTATTTT

d_call: .
j_call: TRBJ2-5
clone_size: many
v_call: TRBV2
cdr3_aa: CASSELETQYF
cdr3_nt: TGTGCCAGCAGTGAACTCGAGACCCAGTACTTC

d_call: .
j_call: TRBJ1-6
clone_size: .
v_call: TRBV28
cdr3_aa: CASSLEGSSPLHF
cdr3_nt: TGTGCCAGCAGTTTGGAGGGGAGCTCACCCCTCCACTTT

d_call: .
j_call: TRBJ2-1
clone_size: many
v_call: TRBV2
cdr3_aa: CASSAVLNEQFF
cdr3_nt: TGTGCCAGCAGTGCGGTTTTGAATGAGCAGTTCTTC

d_call: .
j_call: TRBJ2-5
clone_size: many
v_call: TRBV4-1
cdr3_aa: CASSQEPGARETQYF
cdr3_nt: TGCGCCAGCAGCCAAGAACCGGGGGCTAGGGAGACCCAGTACTTC

d_call: .
j_call: TRBJ2-7
clone_size: many
v_call: TRBV20-1
cdr3_aa: CSARDRGIKGSYEQYF
cdr3_nt: TGCAGTGCTAGAGACCGTGGTATTAAGGGGTCGTACGAGCAGTACTTC

d_call: .
j_call: TRBJ1-2
clone_size: many
v_call: TRBV6-4
cdr3_aa: CASRAFLESPGYTF
cdr3_nt: TGTGCCAGCAGAGCCTTTCTTGAGAGTCCCGGCTACACCTTC

d_call: .
j_call: TRBJ2-1
clone_size: .
v_call: TRBV3-1
cdr3_aa: CASSQELRYNEQFF
cdr3_nt: TGTGCCAGCAGCCAAGAACTTAGGTACAATGAGCAGTTCTTC

d_call: .
j_call: TRBJ1-4
clone_size: .
v_call: TRBV30
cdr3_aa: CAWTYRASNEKLFF
cdr3_nt: TGTGCCTGGACCTATCGGGCCTCTAATGAAAAACTGTTTTTT

d_call: .
j_call: TRBJ2-7
clone_size: many
v_call: TRBV5-1
cdr3_aa: CASSWGHAYEQYF
cdr3_nt: TGCGCCAGCAGCTGGGGACACGCCTACGAGCAGTACTTC

d_call: TRBD1
j_call: TRBJ2-7
clone_size: medium-sized
v_call: TRBV30
cdr3_aa: CAWSVQGTAYEQYF
cdr3_nt: TGTGCCTGGAGTGTACAGGGGACCGCCTACGAGCAGTACTTC

d_call: .
j_call: TRBJ1-1
clone_size: medium-sized
v_call: TRBV6-1
cdr3_aa: CASSEAMNTEAFF
cdr3_nt: TGTGCCAGCAGTGAAGCAATGAACACTGAAGCTTTCTTT

d_call: .
j_call: TRBJ2-3
clone_size: .
v_call: TRBV28
cdr3_aa: CASSSPGTYFTDTQYF
cdr3_nt: TGTGCCAGCAGTTCTCCCGGTACATACTTCACAGATACGCAGTATTTT

d_call: .
j_call: TRBJ1-1
clone_size: few
v_call: TRBV6-1
cdr3_aa: CASISKGVNTEAFF
cdr3_nt: TGTGCCAGCATCTCGAAGGGGGTGAACACTGAAGCTTTCTTT

d_call: TRBD1
j_call: TRBJ2-7
clone_size: once
v_call: TRBV14
cdr3_aa: CASSHRDSPYVQYF
cdr3_nt: TGTGCCAGCAGCCACCGGGACAGTCCTTACGTGCAGTACTTC

d_call: .
j_call: TRBJ1-6
clone_size: many
v_call: TRBV10-1
cdr3_aa: CASSKGWNSPLHF
cdr3_nt: TGCGCCAGCAGTAAGGGTTGGAATTCACCCCTCCACTTT

d_call: TRBD1
j_call: TRBJ1-6
clone_size: few
v_call: TRBV6-5
cdr3_aa: CASSYHGTDNSPLNF
cdr3_nt: TGTGCCAGCAGTTACCACGGGACAGATAATTCACCACTCAACTTT

d_call: TRBD1
j_call: TRBJ2-3
clone_size: few
v_call: TRBV6-1
cdr3_aa: CATSRDDREYTQYF
cdr3_nt: TGTGCCACCTCCCGCGATGACAGGGAATATACGCAGTATTTT

d_call: .
j_call: TRBJ1-1
clone_size: many
v_call: TRBV10-3
cdr3_aa: CAIKSDKTNTEAFF
cdr3_nt: TGTGCCATCAAGTCCGACAAGACGAACACTGAAGCTTTCTTT

d_call: TRBD2
j_call: TRBJ2-1
clone_size: many
v_call: TRBV7-2
cdr3_aa: CASSLVAGGPHEQFF
cdr3_nt: TGTGCCAGCAGCTTAGTAGCGGGGGGGCCTCATGAGCAGTTCTTC

d_call: TRBD2
j_call: TRBJ2-7
clone_size: medium-sized
v_call: TRBV30
cdr3_aa: CAWSVAGGPYEQYF
cdr3_nt: TGTGCCTGGAGTGTGGCGGGAGGCCCCTACGAGCAGTACTTC